The rows below give T cell receptor beta chains drawn from one sample of a study of OX40 agonist ivuxolimab in advanced cancers. Sequenced by immunoSEQ multiplex PCR; TCRdb stores in-frame clones only, minus some. The sample lists under 150,000 clones, 85% to 90% occurring once. This sample comprised CD4+ or CD8+ T cells sorted from blood, obtained in a trial of the OX40 agonist ivuxolimab. These receptors were obtained from an adult with an advanced solid tumor such as melanoma, head and neck, liver or kidney cancer. CDR3s include the opening cysteine and the closing phenylalanine or tryptophan. A D gene is named only where the DNA matches it firmly. Rows may omit the clone size; those that give it use once, few, many or a size class.

V,D,size,J,DNA,CDR3
TRBV25-1,.,.,TRBJ1-1,TGTGCCAGCAGTGTGCGGGAGGGCACTGAAGCTTTCTTT,CASSVREGTEAFF
TRBV5-4,TRBD1,.,TRBJ2-7,TGTGCCAGCAGCAGAGGACAGGGAGTCACCTACGAGCAGTACTTC,CASSRGQGVTYEQYF
TRBV28,TRBD2,.,TRBJ2-7,TGTGCCAGCAGCGTAGCGGGGGGCTACGACGAGCAGTACTTC,CASSVAGGYDEQYF
TRBV27,TRBD1,.,TRBJ1-1,TGTGCCAGCAGTACCCTGGACAGGGATGAAGCTTTCTTT,CASSTLDRDEAFF
TRBV2,.,.,TRBJ2-6,TGTGCCAGCTCCCTGTCGGGGGCGGGTGGGGCCAACGTCCTGACTTTC,CASSLSGAGGANVLTF
TRBV7-2,TRBD2,.,TRBJ2-7,TGTGCCAGCAGCCGCTCCTCGGGGGGACTCTCCTACGAGCAGTACTTC,CASSRSSGGLSYEQYF
TRBV28,.,.,TRBJ2-3,TGTGCCAGCAGTCTTGGGGGGGCGGTAGCAGATACGCAGTATTTT,CASSLGGAVADTQYF
TRBV6-1,.,.,TRBJ2-3,TGTGCCAGCAGTGAACGGGACCGAGATACGCAGTATTTT,CASSERDRDTQYF
TRBV29-1,.,.,TRBJ1-5,TGCAGCGTCCACGAGGGGCTCAATCAGCCCCAGCATTTT,CSVHEGLNQPQHF
TRBV5-1,.,.,TRBJ2-5,TGCGCCAGCAGCTTGGCCGGTGGGGGGATGGAGACCCAGTACTTC,CASSLAGGGMETQYF
TRBV4-3,.,.,TRBJ1-3,TGCGCCAGCAGCCAAGTTAGCTCTGGAAACACCATATATTTT,CASSQVSSGNTIYF
TRBV18,TRBD1,.,TRBJ2-2,TGTGCCAGCTCACCACCGGGACAGGGTTTCAGGGAGCTGTTTTTT,CASSPPGQGFRELFF
TRBV6-1,.,.,TRBJ1-5,TGTGCCAGCAGTGAAATAGGGGCAGGGAATCAGCCCCAGCATTTT,CASSEIGAGNQPQHF
TRBV6-5,.,.,TRBJ1-3,TGTGCCAGCAGTTATGATTCGGGATCTGATGGAAACACCATATATTTT,CASSYDSGSDGNTIYF
TRBV19,.,.,TRBJ2-5,TGTGCCAGTTCCCGGGACACCCAAGAGACCCAGTACTTC,CASSRDTQETQYF
TRBV11-3,.,.,TRBJ2-2,TGTGCCAGCAGCTTAAGGAGGGGGGTATTCTCCGGGGAGCTGTTTTTT,CASSLRRGVFSGELFF
TRBV4-1,TRBD1,few,TRBJ1-2,TGCGCCAGCAGCCAAGACGGGACAGTCGGCGGCTACACCTTC,CASSQDGTVGGYTF
TRBV4-3,TRBD1,.,TRBJ2-7,TGCGCCAGCAGCCAGGCCGGGACAGGGGGTCAAGAGCAGTACTTC,CASSQAGTGGQEQYF
TRBV11-2,TRBD1,.,TRBJ2-5,TGTGCCAGCAGCTTAGGACAGGGGGAATTGGAGACCCAGTACTTC,CASSLGQGELETQYF
TRBV6-6,.,few,TRBJ2-7,TGTGCCAGCAGTTCAGGGGGGACAACTACCTACGAGCAGTACTTC,CASSSGGTTTYEQYF